The source of this TCR beta chain is a study of blood T cell repertoires in COVID-19. Study summary: Samples representing acute and convalescent COVID-19 were sourced from the United States, Italy and Spain. PBMCs, B-cell-depleted T cells, or T cells provided the cDNA or gDNA that made up the material.

As handled by the study authors: Reference gene primer amplification yielded estimated nucleated cell counts. Repertoires were generated with immunoSEQ multiplex PCR, while TCRdb's copy carries only in-frame clones and drops some. From that table come the V and J calls and clone size; the DNA was used to work out D and trimming. The table lists more than 45,000 clones, 75% to 90% of them singletons. The CDR3 loop spans 14 amino acids. V shed 3 bases and J 7 bases; nucleotides not matched to a gene: 6. Germline lookup yields CDR1 SGHTA and CDR2 FQGNSA. Material: peripheral blood. This receptor was identified in a human donor in a cohort sampled during active COVID-19. The J gene is TRBJ2-5, the V gene TRBV7-2, with 9 bases identical to TRBD2. The CDR3 DNA is TGTGCCAGCAGCTTGAGGGGACTAGCCGTGACCCAGTACTTC. Translated, it gives CASSLRGLAVTQYF.